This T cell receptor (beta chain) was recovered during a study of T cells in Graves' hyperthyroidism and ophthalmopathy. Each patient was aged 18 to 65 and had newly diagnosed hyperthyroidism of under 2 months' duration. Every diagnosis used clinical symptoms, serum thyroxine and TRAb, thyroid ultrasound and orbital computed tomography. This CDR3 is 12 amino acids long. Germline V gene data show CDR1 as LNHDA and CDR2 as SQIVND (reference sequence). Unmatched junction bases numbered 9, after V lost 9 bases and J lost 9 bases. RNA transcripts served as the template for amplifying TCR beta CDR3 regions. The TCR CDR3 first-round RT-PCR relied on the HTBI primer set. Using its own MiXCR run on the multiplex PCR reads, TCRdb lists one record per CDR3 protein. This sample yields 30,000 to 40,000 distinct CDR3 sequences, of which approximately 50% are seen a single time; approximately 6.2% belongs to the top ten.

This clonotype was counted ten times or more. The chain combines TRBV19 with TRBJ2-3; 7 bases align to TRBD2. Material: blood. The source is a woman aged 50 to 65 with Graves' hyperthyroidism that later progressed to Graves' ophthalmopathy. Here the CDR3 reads CASDRGEGTQYF. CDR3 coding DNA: TGTGCCAGCGACAGAGGGGAGGGCACGCAGTATTTT.